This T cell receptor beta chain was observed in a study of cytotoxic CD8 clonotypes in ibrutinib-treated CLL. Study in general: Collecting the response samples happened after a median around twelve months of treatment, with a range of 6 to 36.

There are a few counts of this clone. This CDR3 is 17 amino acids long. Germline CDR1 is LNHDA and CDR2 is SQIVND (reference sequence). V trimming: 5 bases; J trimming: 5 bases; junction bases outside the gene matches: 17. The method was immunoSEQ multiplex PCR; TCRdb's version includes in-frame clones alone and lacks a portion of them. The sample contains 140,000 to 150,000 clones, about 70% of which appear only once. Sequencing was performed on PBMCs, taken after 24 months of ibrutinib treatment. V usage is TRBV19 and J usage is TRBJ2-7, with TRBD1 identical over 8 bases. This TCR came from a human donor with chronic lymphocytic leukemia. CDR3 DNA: TGTGCCAGTAGTTCCATCCCGACAGGGGCCCTCGGGAACGAGCAGTACTTC. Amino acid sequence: CASSSIPTGALGNEQYF.